This record covers a single TCR beta chain. These data come from a study of control samples from healthy donors and cancer patients. Produced via immunoSEQ multiplex PCR; TCRdb's table is partial and in-frame only. The sample yields around 200,000 clones, roughly nine tenths seen once. This CDR3 contains 14 residues. Looked up from germline, CDR1 is MNHEY and CDR2 is SVGEGT. Losses at the gene ends were 3 bases for V and 4 bases for J; bases not matched to a gene: 4. The rearrangement links TRBV6-2 or TRBV6-3 to TRBJ2-7; TRBD1 agrees at 9 bases. This receptor was obtained from a young woman in good health. The sample comprised blood. DNA for the CDR3: TGTGCCAGCAGTTATGGGGACAGGGTTTACGAGCAGTACTTC. Residues: CASSYGDRVYEQYF.